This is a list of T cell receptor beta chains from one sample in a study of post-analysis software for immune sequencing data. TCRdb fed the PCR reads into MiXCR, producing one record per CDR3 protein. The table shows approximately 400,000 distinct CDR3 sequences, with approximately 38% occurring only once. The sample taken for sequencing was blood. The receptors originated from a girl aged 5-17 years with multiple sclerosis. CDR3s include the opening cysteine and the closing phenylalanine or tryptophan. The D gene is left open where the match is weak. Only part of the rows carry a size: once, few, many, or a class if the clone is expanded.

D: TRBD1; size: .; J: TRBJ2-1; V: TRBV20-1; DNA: TGCAGTGCTTCCGAGGGGACAGGGGGCTACCAGGGGCAGTTCTTC; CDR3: CSASEGTGGYQGQFF
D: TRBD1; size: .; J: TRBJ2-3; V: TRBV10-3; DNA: TGTGCCATCATGGGGACAGGGTTTTCCGGGGGAGATACGCAGTATTTT; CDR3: CAIMGTGFSGGDTQYF
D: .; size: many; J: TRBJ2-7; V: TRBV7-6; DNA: TGTGCCAGCAGCTTAGGACAGGACTACGAGCAGTACTTC; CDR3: CASSLGQDYEQYF
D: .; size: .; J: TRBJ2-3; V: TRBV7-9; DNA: TGTGCCAGCAGCCCCGCGGGGGGACAGGGAGCAGATACGCAGTATTTT; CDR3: CASSPAGGQGADTQYF
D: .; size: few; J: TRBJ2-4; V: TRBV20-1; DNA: TGCAGTGCTTTCCGGGACGGGAAAAACATTCAGTACTTC; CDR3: CSAFRDGKNIQYF
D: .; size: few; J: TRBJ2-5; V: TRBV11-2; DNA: TGTGCCAGCAGCTTAGAAGGTCGGGCGACCCAGTACTTC; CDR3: CASSLEGRATQYF
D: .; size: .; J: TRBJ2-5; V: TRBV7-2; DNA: TGTGCCAGCAGCTTAGCGGGGAGGCGGGAGACCCAGTACTTC; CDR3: CASSLAGRRETQYF
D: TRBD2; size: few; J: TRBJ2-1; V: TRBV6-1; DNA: TGTGCCTCCGCGGGGGAGGGCATGCGTGAGCAGTTCTTC; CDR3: CASAGEGMREQFF
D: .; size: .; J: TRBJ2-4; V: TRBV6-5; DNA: TGTGCCAGCAGTAAGGCAGGGGACGCCAAAAACATTCAGTACTTC; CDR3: CASSKAGDAKNIQYF
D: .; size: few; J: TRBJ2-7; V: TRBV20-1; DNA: TGCAGTGTCAGACGGCAGCCACACTACGAGCAGTACTTC; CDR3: CSVRRQPHYEQYF
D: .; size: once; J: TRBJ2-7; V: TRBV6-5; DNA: TGTGCCAGCAGTTCTAGAAACCGGCAGTACGAGCAGTACTTC; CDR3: CASSSRNRQYEQYF
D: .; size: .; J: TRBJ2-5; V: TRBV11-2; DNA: TGTGCCAGCAGCCCGGATGGCAGGGTATCGCAAGAGACCCAGTACTTC; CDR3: CASSPDGRVSQETQYF
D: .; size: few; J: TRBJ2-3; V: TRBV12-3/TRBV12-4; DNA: TGTGCCAGCAGCCCTTCGGGGTTCGGCGGGGACCCAGATACGCAGTATTTT; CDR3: CASSPSGFGGDPDTQYF
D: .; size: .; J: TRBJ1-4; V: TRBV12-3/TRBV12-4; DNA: TGTGCCAGCAGTCAACAATCTCTGGGGCATAATGAAAAACTGTTTTTT; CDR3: CASSQQSLGHNEKLFF
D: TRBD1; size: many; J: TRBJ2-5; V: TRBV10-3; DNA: TGTGCCATCAGCGACGGACAGGGGAATTTGAAGACCCAGTACTTC; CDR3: CAISDGQGNLKTQYF
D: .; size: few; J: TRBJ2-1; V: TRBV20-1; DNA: TGCAGTGTTGACCAGGGTTATGAGCAGTTCTTC; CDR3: CSVDQGYEQFF
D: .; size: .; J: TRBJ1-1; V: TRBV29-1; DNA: TGCAGCGTGGTGACATCTGTGAACACTGAAGCTTTCTTT; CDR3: CSVVTSVNTEAFF
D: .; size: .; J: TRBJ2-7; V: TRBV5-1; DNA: TGCGCCAGCAGCGATTTCTACGAGCAGTACTTC; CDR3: CASSDFYEQYF
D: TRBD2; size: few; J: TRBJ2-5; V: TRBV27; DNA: TGTGCCAGCAGTGGTAGCGGGGGGGCCATCCAGTACTTC; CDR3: CASSGSGGAIQYF
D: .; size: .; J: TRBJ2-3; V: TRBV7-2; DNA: TGTGCCTGCAGCTTATTTTCAGATACGCAGTATTTT; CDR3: CACSLFSDTQYF
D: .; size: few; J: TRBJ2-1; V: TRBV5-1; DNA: TGCGCCAGCAGCTTGGGGGTCGGGGGGCGTCTCTGGGAGCAGTTCTTC; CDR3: CASSLGVGGRLWEQFF
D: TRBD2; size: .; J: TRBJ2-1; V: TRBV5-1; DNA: TGCGCCAGCAAGCTAGCGGGGGGAAGCTCCTACAATGAGCAGTTCTTC; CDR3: CASKLAGGSSYNEQFF
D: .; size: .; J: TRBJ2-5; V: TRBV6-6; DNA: TGTGCCAACAGGACCAGAGGACAGTTTCCGGAGACCCAGTACTTC; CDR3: CANRTRGQFPETQYF
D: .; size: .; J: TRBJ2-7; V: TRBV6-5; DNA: TGTGCCAGCGCCCCCCTGGGAGAGGGTATAGAGCAGTACTTC; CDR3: CASAPLGEGIEQYF
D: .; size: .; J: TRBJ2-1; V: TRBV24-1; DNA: TGTGCCACCAGTGATTTGATATGCGGGACCCTGTACAATGAGCAGTTCTTC; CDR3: CATSDLICGTLYNEQFF
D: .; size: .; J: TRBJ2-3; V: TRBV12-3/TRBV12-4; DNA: TGTGCCAGCAAGGGCAGAACCGAGACGAGCACAGATGCGCAGTATTTT; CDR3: CASKGRTETSTDAQYF
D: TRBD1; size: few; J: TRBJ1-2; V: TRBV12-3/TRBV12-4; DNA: TGTGCCAGCAGTCTAGACAGGGTACGGGGCTACACCTTC; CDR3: CASSLDRVRGYTF
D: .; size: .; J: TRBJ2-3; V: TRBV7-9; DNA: TGTGCCAGCAGCCAGGTTCGGAACAGCCTCACAGATACGCAGTATTTT; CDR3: CASSQVRNSLTDTQYF
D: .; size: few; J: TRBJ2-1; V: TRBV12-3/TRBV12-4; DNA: TGTGCCAGCAGTAGGGAAGCATACAATGAGCAGTTCTTC; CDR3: CASSREAYNEQFF
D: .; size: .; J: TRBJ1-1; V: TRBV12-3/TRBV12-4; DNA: TGTGCCAGCAGCCGGAGGGCAGGGAGGAACACTGAAGCTTTCTTT; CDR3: CASSRRAGRNTEAFF
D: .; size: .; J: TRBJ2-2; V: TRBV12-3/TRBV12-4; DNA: TGTGCCAGCAGTTGGGAGGTAGACACCGGGGAGCTGTTTTTT; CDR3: CASSWEVDTGELFF